This TCR beta chain appears in the sequencing data of a study of neurological immune-mediated disorders. This clonotype was counted many times. The length of the CDR3 is 14 residues. CDR1 is MNHEY, CDR2 SVGAGI, per germline. V shed 0 bases and J shed 4 bases, with 9 bases lying between them. TCRdb re-analysed the 5' RACE reads in MiXCR, keeping a single row per CDR3 protein. Here the sample spans approximately 32,000 distinct CDR3 sequences, around 7.8% being singletons. The chain links TRBV6-5 to TRBJ1-1; D is uncertain. Sequencing was performed on PBMCs. The TCR sequence derives from a woman aged 40 to 49 in good health. The CDR3, as DNA: TGTGCCAGCAGTTACTCGGTGCGGGGCACTGAAGCTTTCTTT. It encodes CASSYSVRGTEAFF.